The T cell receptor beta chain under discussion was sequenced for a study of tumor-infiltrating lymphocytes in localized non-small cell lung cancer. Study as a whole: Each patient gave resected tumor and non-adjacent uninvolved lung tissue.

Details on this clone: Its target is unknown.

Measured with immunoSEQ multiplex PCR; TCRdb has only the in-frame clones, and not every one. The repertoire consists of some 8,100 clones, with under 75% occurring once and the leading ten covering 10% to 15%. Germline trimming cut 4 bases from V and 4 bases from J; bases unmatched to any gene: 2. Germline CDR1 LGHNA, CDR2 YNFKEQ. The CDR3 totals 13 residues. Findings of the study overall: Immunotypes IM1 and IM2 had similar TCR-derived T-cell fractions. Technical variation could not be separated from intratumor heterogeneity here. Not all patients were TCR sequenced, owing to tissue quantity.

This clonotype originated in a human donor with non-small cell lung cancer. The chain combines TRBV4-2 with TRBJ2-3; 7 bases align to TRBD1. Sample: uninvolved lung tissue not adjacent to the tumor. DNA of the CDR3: TGTGCCAGCAGCCTCGACAGGGCAGATACGCAGTATTTT. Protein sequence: CASSLDRADTQYF.